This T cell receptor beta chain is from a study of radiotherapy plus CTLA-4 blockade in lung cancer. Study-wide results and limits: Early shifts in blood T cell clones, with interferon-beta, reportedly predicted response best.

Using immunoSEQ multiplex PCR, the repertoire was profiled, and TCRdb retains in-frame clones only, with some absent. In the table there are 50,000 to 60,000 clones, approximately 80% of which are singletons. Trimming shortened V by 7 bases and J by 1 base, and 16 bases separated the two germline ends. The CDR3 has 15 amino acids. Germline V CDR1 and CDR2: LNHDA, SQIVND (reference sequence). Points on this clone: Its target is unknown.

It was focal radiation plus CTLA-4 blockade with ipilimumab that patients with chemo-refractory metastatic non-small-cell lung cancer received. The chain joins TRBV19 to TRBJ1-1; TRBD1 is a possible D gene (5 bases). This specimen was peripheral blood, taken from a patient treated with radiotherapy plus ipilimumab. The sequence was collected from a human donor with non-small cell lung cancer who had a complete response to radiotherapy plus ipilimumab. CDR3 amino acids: CASISVSRGNTEAFF. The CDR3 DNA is TGTGCCAGTATTTCGGTCAGTAGGGGGAACACTGAAGCTTTCTTT. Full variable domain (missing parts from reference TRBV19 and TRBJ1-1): DGGITQSPKYLFRKEGQNVTLSCEQNLNHDAMYWYRQDPGQGLRLIYYSQIVNDFQKGDIAEGYSVSREKKESFPLTVTSAQKNPTAFYLCASISVSRGNTEAFFGQGTRLTVV.